A selection of T cell receptor beta chains follows, all from one sample in a study of T cell responses to AZD1222 COVID-19 vaccine. Some clones are missing from TCRdb's copy, which holds only in-frame ones; the method was immunoSEQ multiplex PCR. Of 95,000 to 150,000 clones detected, approximately 94% appear once; the ten largest clones hold 4% to 6%. The material sequenced was peripheral blood, taken 28 days after the second AZD1222 dose. The receptors derive from an adult who received the AZD1222 COVID-19 vaccine. The CDR3 runs from the conserved cysteine through the conserved F or W. A D gene is named only where the DNA matches it firmly. Clone size is stated in some rows and not others, as once, few, many or a class when expanded.

clone size: .
J gene: TRBJ1-2
D gene: TRBD1
V gene: TRBV19
CDR3 protein: CASDAGDRRTYGYTF
CDR3 DNA: TGTGCCAGCGATGCCGGGGACAGGAGGACCTATGGCTACACCTTC

clone size: few
J gene: TRBJ2-2
D gene: TRBD2
V gene: TRBV7-3
CDR3 protein: CASSSGAGGVGELFF
CDR3 DNA: TGTGCCAGCAGCTCTGGAGCGGGAGGGGTCGGGGAGCTGTTTTTT

clone size: .
J gene: TRBJ2-3
D gene: .
V gene: TRBV6-1
CDR3 protein: CASSEGGSDTQYF
CDR3 DNA: TGTGCCAGCAGTGAAGGAGGTTCAGATACGCAGTATTTT

clone size: .
J gene: TRBJ2-2
D gene: .
V gene: TRBV6-5
CDR3 protein: CASRITGTNTGELFF
CDR3 DNA: TGTGCCAGTCGAATAACAGGGACGAACACCGGGGAGCTGTTTTTT

clone size: .
J gene: TRBJ1-6
D gene: .
V gene: TRBV6-1
CDR3 protein: CASSESGLDILHF
CDR3 DNA: TGTGCCAGCAGTGAATCTGGACTCGATATCCTCCACTTT

clone size: .
J gene: TRBJ2-7
D gene: .
V gene: TRBV6-2/TRBV6-3
CDR3 protein: CASSYPQDTAYEQYF
CDR3 DNA: TGTGCCAGCAGTTACCCGCAGGACACCGCCTACGAGCAGTACTTC

clone size: .
J gene: TRBJ2-3
D gene: .
V gene: TRBV7-2
CDR3 protein: CASSLASSSTDTQYF
CDR3 DNA: TGTGCCAGCAGCTTAGCTAGCAGTAGCACAGATACGCAGTATTTT

clone size: .
J gene: TRBJ1-1
D gene: .
V gene: TRBV5-1
CDR3 protein: CASSLGQIMNTEAFF
CDR3 DNA: TGCGCCAGCAGCTTGGGTCAGATTATGAACACTGAAGCTTTCTTT

clone size: once
J gene: TRBJ2-5
D gene: TRBD2
V gene: TRBV5-6
CDR3 protein: CASSPYDSGSQETQYF
CDR3 DNA: TGTGCCAGCAGCCCTTATGATAGCGGGAGCCAAGAGACCCAGTACTTC

clone size: .
J gene: TRBJ1-1
D gene: TRBD1
V gene: TRBV29-1
CDR3 protein: CSGGGQGPREAFF
CDR3 DNA: TGCAGCGGGGGCGGACAGGGCCCTCGTGAGGCTTTCTTT

clone size: few
J gene: TRBJ1-4
D gene: TRBD1
V gene: TRBV4-3
CDR3 protein: CASSSGARGDGEKLFF
CDR3 DNA: TGCGCCAGCAGCTCAGGCGCCAGGGGGGATGGTGAAAAACTGTTTTTT

clone size: .
J gene: TRBJ1-1
D gene: .
V gene: TRBV19
CDR3 protein: CASSIESALTEAFF
CDR3 DNA: TGTGCCAGTAGTATAGAATCAGCGCTCACTGAAGCTTTCTTT

clone size: .
J gene: TRBJ2-5
D gene: .
V gene: TRBV5-1
CDR3 protein: CASRGSPQETQYF
CDR3 DNA: TGCGCCAGCAGAGGGTCGCCCCAAGAGACCCAGTACTTC

clone size: .
J gene: TRBJ2-3
D gene: .
V gene: TRBV18
CDR3 protein: CASSPRGSPAGKDTQYF
CDR3 DNA: TGTGCCAGCTCACCTCGGGGGTCCCCGGCGGGTAAAGATACGCAGTATTTT

clone size: .
J gene: TRBJ1-4
D gene: .
V gene: TRBV15
CDR3 protein: CATSRKEGKLFF
CDR3 DNA: TGTGCCACCAGCAGGAAAGAGGGAAAACTGTTTTTT

clone size: .
J gene: TRBJ1-1
D gene: TRBD1
V gene: TRBV7-2
CDR3 protein: CASSLSRDRVAEAFF
CDR3 DNA: TGTGCCAGCAGCTTATCCCGCGACAGGGTGGCCGAAGCTTTCTTT

clone size: .
J gene: TRBJ1-1
D gene: .
V gene: TRBV30
CDR3 protein: CAWKDHGGPNTEAFF
CDR3 DNA: TGTGCCTGGAAGGATCACGGGGGGCCAAACACTGAAGCTTTCTTT

clone size: .
J gene: TRBJ2-1
D gene: TRBD1
V gene: TRBV10-3
CDR3 protein: CAISEGAGTGYNEQFF
CDR3 DNA: TGTGCCATCAGTGAGGGAGCCGGGACAGGATACAATGAGCAGTTCTTC

clone size: .
J gene: TRBJ2-7
D gene: .
V gene: TRBV6-2/TRBV6-3
CDR3 protein: CASSGEQGAYEQYF
CDR3 DNA: TGTGCCAGCAGTGGGGAACAGGGAGCCTACGAGCAGTACTTC

clone size: .
J gene: TRBJ2-3
D gene: TRBD2
V gene: TRBV10-2
CDR3 protein: CASVLAGGGNTQYF
CDR3 DNA: TGCGCCAGCGTACTAGCGGGGGGCGGAAATACGCAGTATTTT

clone size: .
J gene: TRBJ1-2
D gene: .
V gene: TRBV10-2
CDR3 protein: CASSDGGVYGYTF
CDR3 DNA: TGCGCCAGCAGTGATGGGGGAGTATATGGCTACACCTTC

clone size: .
J gene: TRBJ1-5
D gene: .
V gene: TRBV18
CDR3 protein: CASSPGLDQPQHF
CDR3 DNA: TGTGCCAGCTCACCGGGCCTCGATCAGCCCCAGCATTTT

clone size: .
J gene: TRBJ1-1
D gene: .
V gene: TRBV10-3
CDR3 protein: CAISEIPGDTFF
CDR3 DNA: TGTGCCATCAGTGAAATCCCCGGAGATACTTTCTTT

clone size: .
J gene: TRBJ2-7
D gene: TRBD1
V gene: TRBV4-3
CDR3 protein: CASSPRQGAYEQYF
CDR3 DNA: TGCGCCAGCAGCCCTCGACAGGGGGCCTACGAGCAGTACTTC

clone size: .
J gene: TRBJ1-6
D gene: .
V gene: TRBV7-8
CDR3 protein: CASSSTASPLHF
CDR3 DNA: TGTGCCAGCAGCTCCACGGCTTCACCCCTCCACTTT

clone size: .
J gene: TRBJ1-1
D gene: .
V gene: TRBV3-1/TRBV3-2
CDR3 protein: CASSRQLNTEAFF
CDR3 DNA: TGTGCCAGCAGCCGACAATTGAACACTGAAGCTTTCTTT

clone size: .
J gene: TRBJ2-7
D gene: TRBD2
V gene: TRBV30
CDR3 protein: CAHSATSGRIYEQYF
CDR3 DNA: TGTGCACACTCTGCGACTAGCGGGAGGATCTACGAGCAGTACTTC

clone size: .
J gene: TRBJ2-5
D gene: TRBD2
V gene: TRBV5-4
CDR3 protein: CASSLEQAGGRGTQYF
CDR3 DNA: TGTGCCAGCAGCTTGGAGCAAGCGGGAGGGCGAGGGACCCAGTACTTC

clone size: .
J gene: TRBJ2-3
D gene: TRBD2
V gene: TRBV19
CDR3 protein: CASRSGGGTDTQYF
CDR3 DNA: TGTGCCAGTAGAAGCGGGGGGGGCACAGATACGCAGTATTTT

clone size: .
J gene: TRBJ1-2
D gene: TRBD1
V gene: TRBV27
CDR3 protein: CASSPRDRGPTYGYTF
CDR3 DNA: TGTGCCAGCAGTCCCCGGGACAGGGGTCCCACTTATGGCTACACCTTC

clone size: .
J gene: TRBJ2-2
D gene: TRBD2
V gene: TRBV6-4
CDR3 protein: CASSERLAEYANTGELFF
CDR3 DNA: TGTGCCAGCAGTGAGCGTCTAGCGGAGTACGCGAACACCGGGGAGCTGTTTTTT

clone size: .
J gene: TRBJ2-3
D gene: TRBD1
V gene: TRBV5-1
CDR3 protein: CASRATGTGNLGRPYF
CDR3 DNA: TGCGCCAGCAGGGCTACCGGGACAGGGAACCTAGGTCGGCCGTATTTT

clone size: .
J gene: TRBJ1-3
D gene: TRBD1
V gene: TRBV19
CDR3 protein: CASSLRTGMDTIYF
CDR3 DNA: TGTGCCAGTAGTCTACGGACAGGGATGGACACCATATATTTT

clone size: .
J gene: TRBJ2-7
D gene: TRBD2
V gene: TRBV11-2
CDR3 protein: CASSPWTSGASYEQYF
CDR3 DNA: TGTGCCAGCAGCCCCTGGACTAGCGGGGCCTCTTACGAGCAGTACTTC

clone size: .
J gene: TRBJ2-3
D gene: .
V gene: TRBV11-3
CDR3 protein: CASSLGISPSTDTQYF
CDR3 DNA: TGTGCCAGCAGCTTAGGGATTAGCCCTAGCACAGATACGCAGTATTTT

clone size: .
J gene: TRBJ2-5
D gene: .
V gene: TRBV5-8
CDR3 protein: CASSLRAETQYF
CDR3 DNA: TGTGCCAGCAGCTTGAGAGCGGAGACCCAGTACTTC

clone size: .
J gene: TRBJ2-3
D gene: .
V gene: TRBV5-4
CDR3 protein: CASSSLGADTQYF
CDR3 DNA: TGTGCCAGCAGCTCCCTAGGGGCAGATACGCAGTATTTT

clone size: .
J gene: TRBJ1-5
D gene: .
V gene: TRBV23-1
CDR3 protein: CASSRPGTPNQPQHF
CDR3 DNA: TGCGCCAGCAGTCGCCCTGGGACACCCAATCAGCCCCAGCATTTT

clone size: few
J gene: TRBJ1-1
D gene: TRBD1
V gene: TRBV6-2/TRBV6-3
CDR3 protein: CASSAPTGGGTEAFF
CDR3 DNA: TGTGCCAGCAGTGCCCCTACAGGGGGCGGCACTGAAGCTTTCTTT

clone size: once
J gene: TRBJ2-1
D gene: TRBD2
V gene: TRBV7-3
CDR3 protein: CASSLAGALGEQFF
CDR3 DNA: TGTGCCAGCAGCTTAGCGGGAGCTCTTGGTGAGCAGTTCTTC

clone size: .
J gene: TRBJ2-3
D gene: .
V gene: TRBV12-5
CDR3 protein: CASGLERTALSTQYF
CDR3 DNA: TGTGCTAGTGGTTTGGAAAGGACAGCTCTATCTACGCAGTATTTT

clone size: .
J gene: TRBJ1-1
D gene: .
V gene: TRBV7-9
CDR3 protein: CASNPLRDTEAFF
CDR3 DNA: TGTGCCAGCAACCCCCTGCGGGACACTGAAGCTTTCTTT

clone size: .
J gene: TRBJ1-5
D gene: .
V gene: TRBV6-5
CDR3 protein: CASSYPSQDSNQPQHF
CDR3 DNA: TGTGCCAGCAGTTACCCTAGTCAGGATAGCAATCAGCCCCAGCATTTT

clone size: .
J gene: TRBJ1-1
D gene: .
V gene: TRBV21-1
CDR3 protein: CLEDQIEAFF
CDR3 DNA: TGTTTGGAGGATCAAATTGAAGCTTTCTTT

clone size: .
J gene: TRBJ1-1
D gene: .
V gene: TRBV1
CDR3 protein: CTSSQDWTANTEAFF
CDR3 DNA: TGCACCAGCAGCCAAGATTGGACAGCGAACACTGAAGCTTTCTTT